Listed below are T cell receptor beta chains from one sample, sequenced in a study of monozygotic twins with inflammatory bowel disease. Reprocessing the 5' RACE reads, TCRdb reports a single entry for every CDR3 protein and omits DNA. The table lists some 300,000 distinct CDR3 sequences. Sequenced: blood. The receptors were sampled from a human donor with ulcerative colitis or Crohn's disease, or a healthy co-twin of an affected twin (not recorded which). CDR3s include the opening cysteine and the closing phenylalanine or tryptophan.

j_call | v_call | cdr3_aa
TRBJ2-7 | TRBV11-1 | CASSLALIRLAGEGWSSYEQYF
TRBJ2-1 | TRBV2 | CASRGGLVLQFF
TRBJ2-1 | TRBV6-2/TRBV6-3 | CASRIVNEQFF
TRBJ2-7 | TRBV28 | CASSLKGIYEQYF
TRBJ2-3 | TRBV24-1 | CATSEPIGTGTDTQYF
TRBJ1-5 | TRBV18 | CASSPELGTPDQPQHF
TRBJ1-1 | TRBV12-3/TRBV12-4 | CASSLAGTGFTEAFF
TRBJ1-5 | TRBV10-3 | CAIKADVNQPQHF
TRBJ2-3 | TRBV7-2 | CASSSGLAVTDTQYF
TRBJ2-7 | TRBV6-1 | CASSLPEYEQYF
TRBJ2-7 | TRBV20-1 | CSARPRVYEQYF
TRBJ2-4 | TRBV18 | CASSPPPLGAKNIQYF
TRBJ2-7 | TRBV24-1 | CATAPPRSSYEQYF
TRBJ1-1 | TRBV29-1 | CSVELRAEAFF
TRBJ2-7 | TRBV9 | CASSVMGSAGGPYEQYF
TRBJ2-3 | TRBV7-2 | CASRGRGHGDTQYF
TRBJ2-5 | TRBV7-2 | CASSPPRGQRTQYF
TRBJ1-1 | TRBV7-2 | CASSRDSSEAFF
TRBJ2-5 | TRBV7-2 | CASSLAIARGAGFQETQYF
TRBJ2-7 | TRBV5-4 | CASRSGGGTYEQYF
TRBJ1-5 | TRBV6-2/TRBV6-3 | CASKVGAKGRSNQPQHF
TRBJ2-3 | TRBV5-1 | CASSLNEPRDTQYF
TRBJ2-3 | TRBV7-8 | CASSPMTSGSDTQYF